This TCR beta chain was captured by sequencing in a study of cytomegalovirus exposure and HLA in healthy donors. To note about this clone: Its target is unknown.

General study results and limits: It is likely that the observed cluster of highly shared sequence variants was a sequencing artifact. In a later analysis, roughly 17,000 TCR beta sequences were associated with HLA alleles at 0.05 false discovery rate.

Trimming took 3 bases from V and 6 from J, leaving 12 bases between them. Per germline, CDR1 MNHEY and CDR2 SMNVEV (reference sequence). The CDR3 sequence is 13 residues long. Both 60 Vbeta primers and 13 Jbeta primers went into the PCR. TCRdb's copy holds only in-frame clones and misses some; the assay was immunoSEQ multiplex PCR. The listing contains 150,000 to 250,000 clones. The receptor's source is a boy aged 5-17 years in good health and CMV-seronegative. The rearrangement joins TRBV27 to TRBJ2-7; D is perhaps TRBD2 (6 bases). The sample was PBMCs. The chain's CDR3 is CASSLGGDLEQYF. The CDR3 nucleotides read TGTGCCAGCAGTTTGGGCGGGGACCTCGAGCAGTACTTC.